The 31 T cell receptor beta chains below all came from one sample that was sequenced in a study of T cell responses to AZD1222 COVID-19 vaccine (dated by TCRdb to about 2021). Receptor amplification or capture employed the immunoSEQ multiplex PCR assay. Not all clones reach the TCRdb copy of this immuneACCESS table, which keeps in-frame sequences only. Checked studies attribute under half of the gap to unresolved V genes and leave the rest unexplained. The sample data list some 110,000 clones, and approximately 90% of these were observed just once. In total, the top ten clones hold less than 8.5% of the sample. The time point label corresponds to: about 28 days (+/-7) after the second vaccine dose. The specimen was peripheral blood, collected 28 days after the second AZD1222 dose. These receptors were obtained from an adult who received the AZD1222 COVID-19 vaccine.

The chain uses TRBV11-2 and TRBJ2-2, with D uncertain. CDR3 length equals 13 residues. V lost 2 bases, J lost 6 bases, and 7 bases lay in between. Germline CDR1 reads SGHAT; CDR2 reads FQNNGV. The CDR3 loop is CASSLWFAGELFF. Here the CDR3 DNA reads TGTGCCAGCAGCTTATGGTTTGCCGGGGAGCTGTTTTTT.

This chain uses TRBV11-3 with TRBJ1-1; 7 bases agree with TRBD1. CDR1 SGHNT and CDR2 YENEEA come from the germline V gene. CDR3 length: 15 amino acids. The trim removed 4 bases at V and 0 bases at J, leaving 5 bases unmatched. The DNA for the CDR3 is TGTGCCAGCAGCTCACCGGGACAGATGAACACTGAAGCTTTCTTT. The encoded protein is CASSSPGQMNTEAFF.

J is TRBJ2-3 and V is TRBV27; TRBD2 might be the D (5 bases). The CDR3 has 13 residues. V lost 0 bases and J lost 6, with 7 bases in between. In germline, CDR1 is MNHEY, CDR2 SMNVEV (reference sequence). In DNA, the CDR3 is TGTGCCAGCAGTTTATCGAGGGCGGATACGCAGTATTTT. Translating gives CASSLSRADTQYF.

V gene TRBV11-2 combines with J gene TRBJ2-5; the match to TRBD2 covers 11 bases. The CDR3 runs to 16 residues. Germline V gene sequence: CDR1 SGHAT, CDR2 FQNNGV. Trimming removed 5 bases from V and 5 bases from J; junction bases left unmatched: 10. The CDR3 loop reads CASSPQPSGRLETQYF. CDR3 sequence (DNA): TGTGCCAGCAGCCCGCAGCCTAGCGGGAGGTTGGAGACCCAGTACTTC.

The chain couples TRBV27 to TRBJ1-3; 8 nucleotides align to TRBD1. The ends lost 6 bases at V and 2 bases at J; junction bases unmatched: 9. The CDR3 covers 16 residues. Looked up from germline, CDR1 is MNHEY and CDR2 is SMNVEV (reference sequence). The CDR3 DNA is TGTGCCAGCAGGATGACAGGGGAGAGCGCTGGAAACACCATATATTTT. It specifies CASRMTGESAGNTIYF.

This clone was found once. The chain recombines TRBV5-1 with TRBJ2-3; 8 bases map to TRBD2. V lost 8 bases, J lost 2 bases, and 4 bases stayed unmatched. Looked up from germline, CDR1 is SGHRS and CDR2 is YFSETQ. CDR3 size: 13 residues. Here the CDR3 reads CASKRGSTDTQYF. The CDR3, as DNA: TGCGCCAGTAAGCGGGGGTCCACAGATACGCAGTATTTT. Filled out from reference TRBV5-1 and TRBJ2-3, the complete variable domain reads KAGVTQTPRYLIKTRGQQVTLSCSPISGHRSVSWYQQTPGQGLQFLFEYFSETQRNKGNFPGRFSGRQFSNSRSEMNVSTLELGDSALYLCASKRGSTDTQYFGPGTRLTVL.

The V gene is TRBV7-8, the J gene TRBJ2-7; TRBD2 is a possible D gene (7 bases). The CDR3 is 15 amino acids. The V end was cut by 5 bases, the J end by 2 bases, with 16 bases between. CDR1 and CDR2 from the germline V gene are SGHVS and FQNEAQ. The CDR3, as DNA: TGTGCCAGCAGCCCCCCAGCGGGACAAACCTACGAGCAGTACTTC. Protein: CASSPPAGQTYEQYF. Full variable domain (missing parts from reference TRBV7-8 and TRBJ2-7): GAGVSQSPRYKVAKRGQDVALRCDPISGHVSLFWYQQALGQGPEFLTYFQNEAQLDKSGLPSDRFFAERPEGSVSTLKIQRTQQEDSAVYLCASSPPAGQTYEQYFGPGTRLTVT.

The chain is built from TRBV28 and TRBJ2-1, with 10 bases identical to TRBD2. Germline V gives CDR1 MDHEN, CDR2 SYDVKM. Losses at the gene ends were 1 base for V and 3 bases for J; bases not matched to a gene: 3. The CDR3 has 16 residues. CDR3 in amino acids: CASSLFASGSYNEQFF. CDR3 DNA: TGTGCCAGCAGTTTATTTGCTAGCGGGAGCTACAATGAGCAGTTCTTC.

This chain links TRBV7-6 with TRBJ2-7; 8 positions match TRBD2. Germline values: CDR1 SGHVS, CDR2 FNYEAQ. CDR3 size: 15 residues. V lost 1 base, J lost 2 bases, and 4 bases stayed unmatched. The CDR3 sequence: CASSLGSSGAYEQYF. The DNA for the CDR3 is TGTGCCAGCAGCTTAGGAAGTAGCGGGGCCTACGAGCAGTACTTC. Combining the CDR3 with reference TRBV7-6 and TRBJ2-7 gives the whole variable domain GAGVSQSPRYKVTKRGQDVALRCDPISGHVSLYWYRQALGQGPEFLTYFNYEAQQDKSGLPNDRFSAERPEGSISTLTIQRTEQRDSAMYRCASSLGSSGAYEQYFGPGTRLTVT.

This clone occurred once. The rearrangement uses TRBV18 and TRBJ2-7, with D possibly TRBD2 on 6 matching bases. The CDR3 covers 15 residues. Germline V CDR1 and CDR2: KGHSH, LQKENI. Between the trimmed V and J ends, which lost 1 base and 0 bases, there was a span of 10 bases. The CDR3 DNA reads as TGTGCCAGCTCACCACTAGCGGAGAGCTCCTACGAGCAGTACTTC. Its protein product is CASSPLAESSYEQYF.

The rearrangement uses TRBV18 and TRBJ1-2; D unclear. The CDR3 runs 16 residues. Germline V gene data show CDR1 as KGHSH and CDR2 as LQKENI. Trimming took 2 bases from V and 2 from J, leaving 15 bases between them. CDR3 nucleotide sequence: TGTGCCAGCTCACCAGACGTAGGACCCCGGAACTATGGCTACACCTTC. Translation gives CASSPDVGPRNYGYTF.

V is TRBV19 and J is TRBJ2-7; TRBD2 matches 14 bases. CDR3 length: 16 amino acids. Germline V gives CDR1 LNHDA, CDR2 SQIVND (reference sequence). Germline trimming cut 9 bases from V and 2 bases from J; bases unmatched to any gene: 9. CDR3 DNA sequence: TGTGCCAGAAACCCGGGACTAGCGGGGGATACCTACGAGCAGTACTTC. Translated, it gives CARNPGLAGDTYEQYF.

The rearrangement joins TRBV28 to TRBJ2-7; 7 nucleotides match TRBD1. The junction had 5 bases not matched to a gene; V was cut back by 6 bases and J by 0 bases. CDR3 size: 14 residues. The germline V gene has CDR1 MDHEN and CDR2 SYDVKM. The CDR3 nucleotides read TGTGCCAGCAGGCAGACAGGGAGCTCCTACGAGCAGTACTTC. Translating gives CASRQTGSSYEQYF.

Points on this clone: A read error may account for a junction end that differs from germline. CDR3 coding DNA: TGTGCTAGCAGCTTAGCAGAAGCAAACACGCAGTATTTT. Translated: CASSLAEANTQYF. This chain connects TRBV7-7 to TRBJ2-3; D not certain. The CDR3 has 13 residues. The V gene's germline CDR1 is SSHAT and CDR2 FNYEAQ (reference sequence).

J is TRBJ1-6 and V is TRBV11-2; D is perhaps TRBD1 (6 bases). V lost 1 base to trimming and J lost 7 bases, with 23 bases between them. This CDR3 region has 19 residues. Germline V lookup: CDR1 SGHAT, CDR2 FQNNGV. The CDR3 DNA sequence: TGTGCCAGCAGCTTAGGGGGGCCGGTGGGGGACGGTGGCAATTCACCCCTCCACTTT. Its protein product is CASSLGGPVGDGGNSPLHF.

Only one count was recorded for this clone. The chain is built from TRBV7-2 and TRBJ1-3; D possibly corresponds to TRBD1 (6 bases). CDR1 and CDR2 (germline): SGHTA, FQGNSA. CDR3 length equals 16 residues. Trimming pared 1 base from V and 1 base from J, leaving 11 bases between. The CDR3 reads CASSLVPRGSGNTIYF. The CDR3 coding sequence is TGTGCCAGCAGCTTAGTTCCCAGGGGATCTGGAAACACCATATATTTT.

The J gene is TRBJ2-2, the V gene TRBV7-3; D is perhaps TRBD2 (5 bases). The CDR3 has 15 residues. Germline V gene lookup returns CDR1 SGHTA and CDR2 FQGTGA. Trimming shortened V by 3 bases and J by 4 bases, and 12 bases separated the two germline ends. The CDR3 loop reads CASSFSPGLTGELFF. The CDR3 nucleotides are TGTGCCAGCAGCTTCTCACCTGGACTCACCGGGGAGCTGTTTTTT.

The chain links TRBV28 to TRBJ1-4, with D unclear. V lost 3 bases, J lost 8 bases, and 19 bases lay in between. Germline CDR1 MDHEN, CDR2 SYDVKM. This CDR3 spans 16 amino acids. DNA for the CDR3: TGTGCCAGCAGTTTGACTCTCGCGGCGGGAGAGGAAAAACTGTTTTTT. This codes for CASSLTLAAGEEKLFF.

The chain links TRBV6-5 to TRBJ2-7, with 11 bases aligning to TRBD1. The CDR3 is 14 amino acids. Germline loops: CDR1 MNHEY, CDR2 SVGAGI. V was clipped by 7 bases and J by 6 bases; unmatched bases: 8. CDR3 sequence reads: CASKGQGASLEQYF. For the CDR3, the DNA is TGTGCCAGCAAAGGACAGGGGGCTTCACTCGAGCAGTACTTC.

The rearrangement links TRBV5-5 to TRBJ2-1; no clear D. The germline CDR1 and CDR2 sequences are SGHKS and YYEKEE (reference sequence). This CDR3 has 13 residues. V lost 4 bases to trimming and J lost 5 bases, with 10 bases between them. The CDR3 DNA reads as TGTGCCAGCAGCCCACGGCATAACAATGAGCAGTTCTTC. Amino acids: CASSPRHNNEQFF.

The chain has TRBV18 and TRBJ2-7; D may match TRBD1 or TRBD2 (6 bases each). The ends were cut back, 5 bases at V and 2 bases at J, with 16 bases in the middle. Germline CDR1 reads KGHSH; CDR2 reads LQKENI. The CDR3 contains 15 residues. CDR3 in DNA: TGTGCCAGCTCATCCGAGGGGGGCAGCACCTACGAGCAGTACTTC. As protein: CASSSEGGSTYEQYF.

The genes are TRBV5-4 and TRBJ2-7; 10 bases agree with TRBD1. The CDR3 extends over 14 amino acids. V lost 3 bases and J lost 2; bases outside the gene matches: 2. Germline V lookup: CDR1 SGHNT, CDR2 YYREEE (reference sequence). The CDR3 DNA sequence: TGTGCCAGCAGCTCTGGGACAGGGGCCTACGAGCAGTACTTC. Its protein product is CASSSGTGAYEQYF.

The chain employs TRBV29-1 and TRBJ2-2, with unresolved D. Germline V gene data show CDR1 as SQVTM and CDR2 as ANQGSEA. V lost 2 bases to trimming and J lost 8 bases, with 9 bases between them. The CDR3 extends over 12 amino acids. For the CDR3, the DNA is TGCAGCGTTGAACTACCTTGGGGGGAGCTGTTTTTT. Amino acid sequence: CSVELPWGELFF.

This sequence joins TRBV6-5 and TRBJ2-7, with TRBD1 matching over 7 bases. The CDR3 spans 15 residues. The junction had 8 bases not matched to a gene; V was cut back by 6 bases and J by 0 bases. The germline V gene encodes CDR1 MNHEY and CDR2 SVGAGI. CDR3: CASRPTGEISYEQYF. In nucleotides, the CDR3 is TGTGCCAGCAGGCCCACAGGGGAAATCTCCTACGAGCAGTACTTC.

As DNA, the CDR3 is TGTGCCAGCAGCATTCGATACTACGAGCAGTACTTC. Translation gives CASSIRYYEQYF. The chain combines TRBV7-9 with TRBJ2-7; unclear D gene. CDR3 length equals 12 residues. The germline V gene encodes CDR1 SEHNR and CDR2 FQNEAQ (reference sequence). V shed 5 bases and J shed 3 bases, with 8 bases lying between them.

The chain has TRBV9 and TRBJ2-3, with no clear D. This CDR3 has 13 residues. V lost 0 bases, J lost 0 bases, and 2 bases lay in between. Germline V gene lookup returns CDR1 SGDLS and CDR2 YYNGEE. CDR3 region: CASSVASTDTQYF. The CDR3 bases are TGTGCCAGCAGCGTAGCCAGCACAGATACGCAGTATTTT.

CDR3 region: CASSRGEQFF. The DNA for the CDR3 is TGTGCCAGCAGTCGGGGCGAGCAGTTCTTC. The chain uses TRBV25-1 and TRBJ2-1, with D perhaps assigned TRBD1 or TRBD2 (5 bases each). Germline V gene data show CDR1 as MGHDK and CDR2 as SYGVNS. This CDR3 contains 10 residues. Deletions cut 5 bases from V and 10 bases from J, with 6 bases between.

This CDR3 reads CASSFRQGSGSPLHF. The CDR3, as DNA: TGTGCCAGCAGTTTCCGACAGGGCAGCGGTTCACCCCTCCACTTT. The chain links TRBV27 to TRBJ1-6; 7 nucleotides match TRBD1. Germline V gene sequence: CDR1 MNHEY, CDR2 SMNVEV (reference sequence). CDR3 size: 15 residues. V was clipped by 3 bases and J by 9 bases; unmatched bases: 8.

The chain recombines TRBV5-8 with TRBJ1-5; the D is unclear. Trimming took off 2 bases at V and 7 bases at J, with 7 bases between the two ends. CDR3 length: 12 amino acids. Germline CDR1 is SGHTS and CDR2 is YDEGEE. The CDR3 nucleotides are TGTGCCAGCAGCTTAAGGCGACAGCCCCAGCATTTT. Protein sequence: CASSLRRQPQHF.

The chain couples TRBV6-6 to TRBJ2-3, with 9 bases that match TRBD2. Germline V lookup: CDR1 MNHNY, CDR2 SVGAGI (reference sequence). The CDR3 is made up of 16 amino acids. V lost 0 bases and J lost 5; bases outside the gene matches: 6. The CDR3 reads CASSYSLAGGGDTQYF. The DNA of the CDR3 is TGTGCCAGCAGTTACTCTCTGGCGGGGGGGGGAGATACGCAGTATTTT.

DNA of the CDR3: TGTGCCAGCAGCGTCTTAGCCGCAGCCGGAAACACCATATATTTT. This codes for CASSVLAAAGNTIYF. V gene TRBV9 combines with J gene TRBJ1-3, with D hard to call. This CDR3 contains 15 residues. V was pared by 2 bases and J by 4 bases, with 13 bases between. CDR1 SGDLS and CDR2 YYNGEE come from the germline V gene.